The 20 T cell receptor beta chains reported below all come from one sample, sequenced in a study of cytomegalovirus exposure and HLA in healthy donors (dated by TCRdb to 2016 to 2017). Library preparation used the immunoSEQ multiplex PCR assay. The multiplex PCR relied on a mix of 60 forward primers for TCR Vbeta segments and 13 reverse primers for TCR Jbeta segments. The table comes from immuneACCESS by way of TCRdb, which keeps in-frame sequences with V and J called. Part of the clones is missing from these tables; in studies checked, under half for an unresolved V gene and the rest for unknown reasons. This sample is represented by about 200,000 clones; approximately 86% of them were singletons. The ten most abundant clones make up 0.31% of the sample. Sequences were obtained from PBMCs. These receptors all come from a woman aged 30 to 39 in good health and CMV-seronegative.

V and J are TRBV14 and TRBJ2-1, with TRBD2 matching over 8 bases. The CDR3 length is 15 residues. Losses at the gene ends were 1 base for V and 8 bases for J; bases not matched to a gene: 7. The germline CDR1 and CDR2 sequences are SGHDN and FVKESK. The CDR3 sequence: CASSQVGGRIYEQFF. The CDR3 DNA reads TGTGCCAGCAGCCAAGTTGGCGGGAGGATCTATGAGCAGTTCTTC.

The chain has TRBV7-9 and TRBJ1-1; D unclear. V was trimmed by 1 base and J by 1 base, leaving 7 bases between them. Germline assignment: CDR1 SEHNR and CDR2 FQNEAQ (reference sequence). The CDR3 runs to 14 residues. The CDR3 nucleotides are TGTGCCAGCAGCTTAGTTCAGGCGAACACTGAAGCTTTCTTT. Amino acid sequence: CASSLVQANTEAFF.

The chain uses TRBV27 and TRBJ2-7; the D is unclear. Germline CDR1 reads MNHEY; CDR2 reads SMNVEV (reference sequence). The CDR3 contains 14 residues. V lost 5 bases to trimming and J lost 4 bases, with 15 bases between them. This CDR3 reads CASSLKPPPYEQYF. CDR3 DNA: TGTGCCAGCAGTCTAAAACCCCCCCCGTACGAGCAGTACTTC.

V usage is TRBV28 and J usage is TRBJ2-7; no firm D call. V was shortened by 4 bases and J by 0 bases, with 10 bases between the two germline ends. The CDR3 has 14 amino acids. Germline V gives CDR1 MDHEN, CDR2 SYDVKM. CDR3 sequence reads: CASSSLRGSYEQYF. The CDR3 nucleotides are TGTGCCAGCAGTTCCCTCAGAGGCTCCTACGAGCAGTACTTC. The variable domain in full, completed from reference TRBV28 and TRBJ2-7, reads DVKVTQSSRYLVKRTGEKVFLECVQDMDHENMFWYRQDPGLGLRLIYFSYDVKMKEKGDIPEGYSVSREKKERFSLILESASTNQTSMYLCASSSLRGSYEQYFGPGTRLTVT.

This chain uses TRBV5-1 with TRBJ2-2; 7 nucleotides align to TRBD1. CDR1 SGHRS and CDR2 YFSETQ come from the germline V gene. J lost 0 bases, V lost 1 base, and 3 bases had no gene match. CDR3 length: 16 residues. The CDR3: CASSLKGAANTGELFF. CDR3 coding DNA: TGCGCCAGCAGCTTGAAGGGGGCCGCGAACACCGGGGAGCTGTTTTTT.

This clone came up a few times. Different DNA sequences within this sample yield the same CDR3. The rearrangement uses TRBV5-1 and TRBJ2-5; TRBD2 is a possible D gene (6 bases). The CDR3 contains 14 residues. Germline CDR1 is SGHRS and CDR2 is YFSETQ. V gave up 4 bases and J gave up 5 bases, with 15 bases separating them. Here the CDR3 reads CASSPQEGRETQYF. In DNA form, the CDR3 reads TGCGCCAGCAGCCCCCAGGAGGGGCGGGAGACCCAGTACTTC.

J is TRBJ1-5 and V is TRBV7-6; D gene uncertain. Germline V gives CDR1 SGHVS, CDR2 FNYEAQ. V was shortened by 8 bases and J by 1 base, with 9 bases between the two germline ends. This CDR3 has 13 amino acids. The CDR3 is CASGAGSNQPQHF. The CDR3 DNA sequence: TGTGCCAGCGGAGCGGGGAGCAATCAGCCCCAGCATTTT.

The chain couples TRBV4-2 to TRBJ2-2, with D perhaps TRBD2 (5 bases). The germline gives CDR1 LGHNA, CDR2 YNFKEQ. V lost 2 bases and J lost 8, with 12 bases in between. CDR3 length: 14 amino acids. CDR3 sequence: CASSQSHGKGELFF. The CDR3 DNA follows: TGTGCCAGCAGCCAAAGCCACGGGAAAGGGGAGCTGTTTTTT.

The chain links TRBV7-2 to TRBJ2-7; 8 bases fit TRBD2. The germline CDR1 and CDR2 sequences are SGHTA and FQGNSA. The CDR3 extends over 15 amino acids. V was pared by 4 bases and J by 9 bases, with 14 bases of the junction left unmatched. The CDR3 bases are TGTGCCAGCAGCTCCCCCGGGACTAGAAGATTTAGGCAGTACTTC. The encoded protein is CASSSPGTRRFRQYF.

This clone was counted a single time. The chain uses TRBV7-2 and TRBJ1-2, with 7 positions matching TRBD1. Losses at the gene ends were 5 bases for V and 4 bases for J; bases not matched to a gene: 10. The CDR3 contains 15 residues. Germline assignment: CDR1 SGHTA and CDR2 FQGNSA. The CDR3 coding sequence is TGTGCCAGCAGCATTCTCAGACAGGGACCCTATGGCTACACCTTC. Translating gives CASSILRQGPYGYTF.

The chain combines TRBV5-1 with TRBJ2-3; 12 bases align to TRBD2. The length of the CDR3 is 17 residues. The junction had 13 bases not matched to a gene; V was cut back by 6 bases and J by 5 bases. CDR1 is SGHRS and CDR2 is YFSETQ in the germline V gene. The CDR3 coding sequence is TGCGCCAGCAACGCGGGGAGGACTAGCGGGATTGGAGATACGCAGTATTTT. This sequence encodes CASNAGRTSGIGDTQYF. Full variable domain (outside the CDR3, taken from reference TRBV5-1 and TRBJ2-3): KAGVTQTPRYLIKTRGQQVTLSCSPISGHRSVSWYQQTPGQGLQFLFEYFSETQRNKGNFPGRFSGRQFSNSRSEMNVSTLELGDSALYLCASNAGRTSGIGDTQYFGPGTRLTVL.

The chain employs TRBV5-4 and TRBJ2-1; 9 bases agree with TRBD2. CDR1 and CDR2 (germline): SGHNT, YYREEE (reference sequence). This CDR3 has 14 residues. J was trimmed by 9 bases and V by 2 bases; bases with no gene match: 6. CDR3 bases: TGTGCCAGCAGCTTATCACTAGCGGGCGGTGAGCAGTTCTTC. As protein: CASSLSLAGGEQFF.

The chain carries TRBV27 and TRBJ2-1, with D maybe TRBD2 (6 bases). Germline V gene sequence: CDR1 MNHEY, CDR2 SMNVEV (reference sequence). Trimming removed 5 bases at V and 7 bases at J, with 15 bases between. CDR3 length equals 14 residues. CDR3: CASSPWTTWNEQFF. The CDR3 DNA reads TGTGCCAGCAGTCCCTGGACTACGTGGAATGAGCAGTTCTTC.

The chain is built from TRBV5-4 and TRBJ2-3; D is unresolved. The germline V gene encodes CDR1 SGHNT and CDR2 YYREEE (reference sequence). V was trimmed by 2 bases and J by 3 bases, leaving 10 bases between them. The CDR3 is 14 residues long. CDR3 coding DNA: TGTGCCAGCAGCTTCTCGGGTAGGACAGATACGCAGTATTTT. Protein sequence: CASSFSGRTDTQYF. Together with reference TRBV5-4 and TRBJ2-3, the CDR3 gives the full variable domain: ETGVTQSPTHLIKTRGQQVTLRCSSQSGHNTVSWYQQALGQGPQFIFQYYREEENGRGNFPPRFSGLQFPNYSSELNVNALELDDSALYLCASSFSGRTDTQYFGPGTRLTVL.

The V call is TRBV2, the J call TRBJ1-4; TRBD1 matches at 8 bases. The V gene's germline CDR1 is SNHLY and CDR2 FYNNEI. The V and J ends lost 8 bases and 2 bases, in that order; junction bases with no gene match: 7. The CDR3 loop spans 15 amino acids. DNA for the CDR3: TGTGCCAGCGCCAGGGGGCGGGTGACTAATGAAAAACTGTTTTTT. Encoded protein: CASARGRVTNEKLFF.

This chain uses TRBV2 with TRBJ2-3, with D possibly being TRBD2 (5 bases). Trimming took 8 bases from V and 5 from J, leaving 23 bases between them. This CDR3 is built from 16 residues. Looked up from germline, CDR1 is SNHLY and CDR2 is FYNNEI. The CDR3 spells CASGIPISGSRDTQYF. For the CDR3, the DNA is TGTGCCAGCGGGATTCCTATTTCGGGGTCAAGAGATACGCAGTATTTT. Together with reference TRBV2 and TRBJ2-3, the CDR3 gives the full variable domain: EPEVTQTPSHQVTQMGQEVILRCVPISNHLYFYWYRQILGQKVEFLVSFYNNEISEKSEIFDDQFSVERPDGSNFTLKIRSTKLEDSAMYFCASGIPISGSRDTQYFGPGTRLTVL.

The V and J genes are TRBV28 and TRBJ1-2, with 7 bases identical to TRBD1. This CDR3 has 16 amino acids. Germline V gene lookup returns CDR1 MDHEN and CDR2 SYDVKM. Unmatched junction bases numbered 13, after V lost 7 bases and J lost 2 bases. The CDR3 spells CASTLVVGTANYGYTF. In nucleotides, the CDR3 is TGTGCCAGCACCCTAGTTGTCGGGACAGCCAACTATGGCTACACCTTC.

The chain uses TRBV16 and TRBJ1-2; D remains ambiguous. Per the germline V gene, CDR1 is KGHSY and CDR2 is FQNENV. The CDR3 consists of 13 residues. V lost 2 bases, J lost 3 bases, and 7 bases lay in between. The CDR3 DNA reads as TGTGCCAGCAGCCAAGGTGGCCACTATGGCTACACCTTC. The encoded protein is CASSQGGHYGYTF.

This clone was counted between two and nine times. The V gene is TRBV7-9, the J gene TRBJ2-5; TRBD2 is a possible D gene (6 bases). The V end was cut by 5 bases, the J end by 5 bases, with 12 bases between. Germline CDR1 is SEHNR and CDR2 is FQNEAQ (reference sequence). The CDR3 runs to 13 residues. Here the CDR3 DNA reads TGTGCCAGCAGCCTTCGGGAGCGGGAGACCCAGTACTTC. This translates into CASSLRERETQYF.

This sequence joins TRBV27 and TRBJ2-3, with D hard to call. The ends were cut back, 7 bases at V and 8 bases at J, with 25 bases in the middle. CDR3 length: 16 residues. Germline V gives CDR1 MNHEY, CDR2 SMNVEV (reference sequence). For the CDR3, the DNA is TGTGCCAGCACCCCCGGCGGTAGGCTGGCGTCGGGTACGCAGTATTTT. Translated: CASTPGGRLASGTQYF.